This TCR beta chain was found in a study of a mutant IDH1 vaccine in newly diagnosed glioma. Only in-frame clones appear in the TCRdb table, and some are missing; sequencing was by immunoSEQ multiplex PCR. The data contain tens of thousands of clones, around 87% of them singletons. As for time point: week 23, last vaccination. Alongside topical imiquimod, each dose of vaccine comprised 300 ug of mutant IDH1 20-mer peptide. The CDR3 runs 17 residues. The germline gives CDR1 SGHTS, CDR2 YDEGEE. V shed 3 bases and J shed 8 bases, with 24 bases lying between them. Note on this clone: Its antigen is still unknown.

The sequence was collected from a middle-aged man with glioma. The starting material was PBMCs, obtained from a glioma patient whose treatment included an IDH1 peptide vaccine. The V and J genes are TRBV5-8 and TRBJ2-4; D may be TRBD1 or TRBD2 (5 bases each). The CDR3 here is CASSWRSGRTSGDIQYF. The CDR3, as DNA: TGTGCCAGCAGCTGGAGATCGGGGCGTACCAGCGGAGACATTCAGTACTTC.